The next 5 T cell receptor beta chains were all read from a single sample in a study of monozygotic twins with inflammatory bowel disease. TCRdb re-called the 5' RACE reads and gives one entry per CDR3 protein, without DNA. In total, the table holds some 200,000 distinct CDR3 sequences. The sequenced sample was blood. These receptors came from a human donor with ulcerative colitis or Crohn's disease, or a healthy co-twin of an affected twin (not recorded which).

The CDR3 sequence: CASSSVRGRGEQYF. The chain has TRBV5-5 and TRBJ2-7; TCRdb proposes TRBD1, but this gene call is untestable without DNA. The CDR3 loop spans 14 amino acids. The germline CDR1 and CDR2 sequences are SGHKS and YYEKEE (reference sequence).

The V call is TRBV11-3, the J call TRBJ2-3; there is no DNA to check the TCRdb D call of TRBD2. CDR1 and CDR2 (germline): SGHNT, YENEEA. CDR3 length: 15 residues. CDR3: CASSLAGGPADTQYF.

This rearrangement joins TRBV15 to TRBJ2-1. Germline CDR1 LNHNV, CDR2 YYDKDF (reference sequence). The CDR3 extends over 12 amino acids. This CDR3 reads CATSRDGVEQFF.

This clonotype is called medium-sized based on its frequency. The CDR3 here is CSVETGGFRTQYF. The chain has TRBV29-1 and TRBJ2-3; checking the TCRdb D call of TRBD1 is not possible without DNA. The germline V gene has CDR1 SQVTM and CDR2 ANQGSEA. This CDR3 spans 13 amino acids.

The chain is built from TRBV6-5 and TRBJ1-5; the D call of TRBD1 rests on TCRdb alone, since no DNA is present to check it. The CDR3 sequence is 14 residues long. The germline V gene has CDR1 MNHEY and CDR2 SVGAGI. The CDR3 sequence is CASSLQGRNQPQHF.